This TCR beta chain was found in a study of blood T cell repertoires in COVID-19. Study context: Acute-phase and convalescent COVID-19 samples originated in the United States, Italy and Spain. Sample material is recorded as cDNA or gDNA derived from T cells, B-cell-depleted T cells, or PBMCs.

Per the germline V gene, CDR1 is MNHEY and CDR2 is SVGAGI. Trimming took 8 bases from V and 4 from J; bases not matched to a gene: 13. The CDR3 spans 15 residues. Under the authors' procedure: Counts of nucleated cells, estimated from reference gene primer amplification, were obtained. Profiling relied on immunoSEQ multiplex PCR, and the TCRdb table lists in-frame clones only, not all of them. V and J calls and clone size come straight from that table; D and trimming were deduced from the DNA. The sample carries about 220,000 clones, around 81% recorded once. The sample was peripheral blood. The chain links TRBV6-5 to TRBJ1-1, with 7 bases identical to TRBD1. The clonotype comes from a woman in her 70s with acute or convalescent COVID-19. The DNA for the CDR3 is TGTGCCAGCGGTTTAAAACAGGGGATCCTCACTGAAGCTTTCTTT. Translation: CASGLKQGILTEAFF.